This section outlines one T cell receptor (beta chain) sequence together with its context. The library targeted TCRbeta and was prepared with unique molecular identifiers. TCRdb processed the PCR reads anew with MiXCR; each CDR3 protein has one entry. Of around 370,000 distinct CDR3 sequences listed, 10% are singletons. The source of the sample is a study of T-cell reconstitution after alpha-beta-depleted transplantation in children. The CDR3 spans 16 residues. In germline, CDR1 is MGHRA, CDR2 YSYEKL. Losses at the gene ends were 0 bases for V and 1 base for J; bases not matched to a gene: 2. The TCR sequence derives from a human donor who donated a stem cell graft to a child with acute lymphoblastic leukemia. V and J are TRBV4-1 and TRBJ2-3, with 9 nucleotides matching TRBD1. The sample consisted of PBMCs from the stem cell graft donor, taken from the stem cell graft. CDR3 bases: TGCGCCAGCAGCCAAGACGGGGACAGGGGCACAGATACGCAGTATTTT. Its protein product is CASSQDGDRGTDTQYF.